The 27 T cell receptor beta chains below all came from one sample that was sequenced in a study of vaccination and CD4 T cells after COVID-19. The study sequenced cultured CD4+ T cell DNA using the Oncomine TCR Beta short-read assay. TCRdb redid the calling of the PCR reads with MiXCR, one entry per CDR3 protein. The sample records 3,500 to 4,000 distinct CDR3 sequences, 60% to 80% being singletons. The antigens these receptors bind are not known. Treatment: roughly 11-day PBMC culture with coronavirus spike peptide pools or control peptides (ViraFEST assay). Source material: CD4+ T cells from blood, cultured in vitro. These receptors originate from a human donor who had recovered from COVID-19.

The genes are TRBV27 and TRBJ1-4; D is unclear. The CDR3 covers 14 residues. V lost 6 bases and J 8 bases, leaving 16 bases between the germline ends. Germline CDR1 MNHEY, CDR2 SMNVEV (reference sequence). DNA for the CDR3: TGTGCCAGCAGACTAGGAGGGTTGGAGGAAAAACTGTTTTTT. Its protein is CASRLGGLEEKLFF.

The chain is built from TRBV6-2 or TRBV6-3 and TRBJ2-4; D uncertain. The length of the CDR3 is 11 residues. Germline CDR1 MNHEY, CDR2 SVGEGT. V was pared by 4 bases and J by 8 bases, with 6 bases between. The CDR3 coding sequence is TGTGCCAGCAGTTTAGGTGACATTCAGTACTTC. As protein: CASSLGDIQYF.

The J gene is TRBJ2-3, the V gene TRBV27, with D possibly being TRBD1 or TRBD2 (5 bases each). CDR3 length equals 14 residues. Germline V gene sequence: CDR1 MNHEY, CDR2 SMNVEV (reference sequence). Deletions cut 4 bases from V and 5 bases from J, with 13 bases between. The chain's CDR3 is CASSWGTGRDTQYF. CDR3 DNA sequence: TGTGCCAGCAGTTGGGGGACCGGGCGAGATACGCAGTATTTT.

The chain carries TRBV7-3 and TRBJ2-5; weak D call: TRBD2 (6 bases). CDR1 is SGHTA, CDR2 FQGTGA, per germline. The CDR3 has 14 residues. Trimming stripped 2 bases from V and 3 bases from J, with 10 bases between. DNA for the CDR3: TGTGCCAGCAGCTTATTGGGAGGAGAAGAGACCCAGTACTTC. Protein product: CASSLLGGEETQYF.

In this sample, this clonotype turned up a few times. The rearrangement joins TRBV20-1 to TRBJ1-2; 12 bases agree with TRBD1. There are 17 residues in the CDR3. Germline CDR1 reads DFQATT; CDR2 reads SNEGSKA (reference sequence). With 4 bases clipped from V and 1 base from J, the junction kept 10 bases outside the gene matches. The CDR3 spells CSANTRDRGPYNYGYTF. In DNA form, the CDR3 reads TGCAGTGCTAACACCCGGGACAGGGGGCCGTATAACTATGGCTACACCTTC.

The chain couples TRBV6-5 to TRBJ2-5, with 7 bases aligning to TRBD2. The CDR3 contains 16 residues. V lost 0 bases, J lost 5 bases, and 9 bases stayed unmatched. The germline CDR1 and CDR2 sequences are MNHEY and SVGAGI. The CDR3 loop is CASSYSTRRGGETQYF. The DNA of the CDR3 is TGTGCCAGCAGTTACTCGACTAGACGGGGAGGGGAGACCCAGTACTTC.

The V and J genes are TRBV20-1 and TRBJ1-1, with D perhaps matching TRBD1 (5 bases). Germline assignment: CDR1 DFQATT and CDR2 SNEGSKA (reference sequence). With 6 bases removed from V and 6 bases from J, the gap between germline ends came to 14 bases. This CDR3 spans 12 amino acids. CDR3 in amino acids: CSAGQGVAEAFF. The CDR3 region has the DNA TGCAGTGCAGGGCAAGGGGTGGCTGAAGCTTTCTTT.

The V and J genes are TRBV20-1 and TRBJ1-2; no clear D gene. CDR3 length: 17 residues. Trimming removed 1 base from V and 3 bases from J, with 21 bases in between. Germline CDR1 is DFQATT and CDR2 is SNEGSKA (reference sequence). The CDR3 here is CSARVPPTTRNYYGYTF. CDR3 DNA: TGCAGTGCTAGAGTTCCCCCTACGACGAGAAACTACTATGGCTACACCTTC.

The V and J genes are TRBV20-1 and TRBJ1-2; D gene ambiguous. Trimming cost V 2 bases and J 5 bases, with 12 bases left between them. From germline, CDR1 is DFQATT and CDR2 SNEGSKA (reference sequence). CDR3 length equals 13 residues. The CDR3 DNA reads TGCAGTGCTAGAACCCTTCGAGGGTATGGCTACACCTTC. Amino acids: CSARTLRGYGYTF.

The sample holds a few counts of this clonotype. The chain recombines TRBV10-3 with TRBJ1-6; D perhaps matches TRBD1 (5 bases). The CDR3 spans 13 residues. With 4 bases removed from V and 7 bases from J, the gap between germline ends came to 8 bases. Per germline, CDR1 ENHRY and CDR2 SYGVKD. The chain's CDR3 is CAISGQGNSPLHF. CDR3 nucleotides: TGTGCCATCAGTGGCCAGGGAAATTCACCCCTCCACTTT.

The CDR3 region has the DNA TGTGCCAGCAGTCTCGGGACAGGAAGACAGCCCCAGCATTTT. The encoded protein is CASSLGTGRQPQHF. The V and J genes are TRBV6-1 and TRBJ1-5, with 8 bases fitting TRBD1. The germline V gene encodes CDR1 MNHNS and CDR2 SASEGT. The CDR3 loop spans 14 amino acids. V was pared by 5 bases and J by 7 bases, with 7 bases of the junction left unmatched.

The chain is built from TRBV5-1 and TRBJ1-2, with a tentative D call TRBD1 (5 bases). V lost 4 bases to trimming and J lost 0 bases, with 19 bases between them. The CDR3 is 17 residues long. Germline loops: CDR1 SGHRS, CDR2 YFSETQ. Here the CDR3 DNA reads TGCGCCAGCAGCCAAGCATCGGGGGGGAAGACTAACTATGGCTACACCTTC. The encoded protein is CASSQASGGKTNYGYTF. The complete variable domain, with remaining parts taken from reference TRBV5-1 and TRBJ1-2, reads KAGVTQTPRYLIKTRGQQVTLSCSPISGHRSVSWYQQTPGQGLQFLFEYFSETQRNKGNFPGRFSGRQFSNSRSEMNVSTLELGDSALYLCASSQASGGKTNYGYTFGSGTRLTVV.

The gene calls are TRBV6-2 or TRBV6-3 and TRBJ1-5, with TRBD1 matching 9 bases. The germline V gene encodes CDR1 MNHEY and CDR2 SVGEGT. V lost 7 bases and J lost 5; bases outside the gene matches: 12. The CDR3 contains 16 residues. CDR3 sequence: CASTIHGDRVYQPQHF. The CDR3 region has the DNA TGTGCCAGCACCATCCATGGGGACAGGGTGTATCAGCCCCAGCATTTT.

The J gene is TRBJ2-5, the V gene TRBV5-4, with TRBD2 as a possible D gene (6 bases). Trimming took 9 bases from V and 1 from J, leaving 16 bases between them. CDR1 and CDR2 (germline): SGHNT, YYREEE (reference sequence). This CDR3 contains 14 residues. DNA for the CDR3: TGTGCCATTGGGGTTCTGGGGGGCCAAGAGACCCAGTACTTC. The encoded protein is CAIGVLGGQETQYF.

This chain connects TRBV20-1 to TRBJ1-6; D not certain. V gave up 4 bases and J gave up 10 bases, with 14 bases separating them. Germline lookup yields CDR1 DFQATT and CDR2 SNEGSKA (reference sequence). The CDR3 has 13 amino acids. The chain's CDR3 is CSAIKETYSPLHF. The CDR3 nucleotides are TGCAGTGCTATTAAGGAAACCTACTCACCCCTCCACTTT.

The V and J genes are TRBV27 and TRBJ2-3; perhaps TRBD1 as D (5 bases). The CDR3 covers 13 residues. Germline V gene sequence: CDR1 MNHEY, CDR2 SMNVEV (reference sequence). V lost 8 bases, J lost 2 bases, and 11 bases lay in between. The chain's CDR3 is CASRWGSTDTQYF. The CDR3 bases are TGTGCCAGCCGCTGGGGCTCCACAGATACGCAGTATTTT.

J is TRBJ1-1 and V is TRBV7-2; D remains unclear. The CDR3 is 13 amino acids. V was cut by 5 bases and J by 8 bases, with 15 bases left in between. The V gene's germline CDR1 is SGHTA and CDR2 FQGNSA. The CDR3 protein is CASSPQSFWEAFF. Written as DNA, the CDR3 is TGTGCCAGCAGCCCTCAGAGTTTCTGGGAAGCTTTCTTT.

This clonotype was observed once. The genes are TRBV6-1 and TRBJ1-1, with no clear D. Deletions cut 6 bases from V and 4 bases from J, with 21 bases between. Germline assignment: CDR1 MNHNS and CDR2 SASEGT. The CDR3 has 16 residues. CDR3 protein: CASSPLLGRVGTEAFF. Written as DNA, the CDR3 is TGTGCCAGCAGCCCCTTATTGGGGAGGGTTGGCACTGAAGCTTTCTTT.

This clonotype appeared a few times. The V gene is TRBV20-1, the J gene TRBJ1-6; 7 bases are a match to TRBD1. Germline CDR1 DFQATT, CDR2 SNEGSKA (reference sequence). Unmatched junction bases numbered 5, after V lost 3 bases and J lost 6 bases. The CDR3 has 14 residues. CDR3 protein: CSAREGAGNSPLHF. The CDR3 DNA is TGCAGTGCTAGGGAGGGGGCAGGTAATTCACCCCTCCACTTT.

The CDR3 here is CASRPTDKFEGYTF. The CDR3 coding sequence is TGTGCCAGCAGACCCACGGACAAGTTCGAGGGCTACACCTTC. The chain is built from TRBV7-9 and TRBJ1-2, with D perhaps TRBD1 (5 bases). This CDR3 comprises 14 residues. Trimming pared 6 bases from V and 8 bases from J, leaving 19 bases between. CDR1 and CDR2 from the germline V gene are SEHNR and FQNEAQ (reference sequence). The complete variable domain, with remaining parts taken from reference TRBV7-9 and TRBJ1-2, reads DTGVSQNPRHKITKRGQNVTFRCDPISEHNRLYWYRQTLGQGPEFLTYFQNEAQLEKSRLLSDRFSAERPKGSFSTLEIQRTEQGDSAMYLCASRPTDKFEGYTFGSGTRLTVV.

The sample holds a few counts of this clonotype. The rearrangement links TRBV7-2 to TRBJ2-1; D uncertain. Per the germline V gene, CDR1 is SGHTA and CDR2 is FQGNSA. Deletions cut 0 bases from V and 0 bases from J, with 9 bases between. The CDR3 contains 16 residues. CDR3 residues: CASSLAELRSYNEQFF. The CDR3 DNA sequence: TGTGCCAGCAGCTTAGCGGAGCTCCGCTCCTACAATGAGCAGTTCTTC. The full variable domain, completed using reference TRBV7-2 and TRBJ2-1, is GAGVSQSPSNKVTEKGKDVELRCDPISGHTALYWYRQSLGQGLEFLIYFQGNSAPDKSGLPSDRFSAERTGGSVSTLTIQRTQQEDSAVYLCASSLAELRSYNEQFFGPGTRLTVL.

The V and J genes are TRBV5-5 and TRBJ2-4; TRBD2 aligns across 8 bases. V dropped 3 bases and J dropped 8; count of bases not matched to a gene: 7. The V gene's germline CDR1 is SGHKS and CDR2 YYEKEE (reference sequence). This CDR3 is built from 14 residues. The CDR3 DNA follows: TGTGCCAGCAGCTATAGCGGGGCCGCAGACATTCAGTACTTC. Protein product: CASSYSGAADIQYF.

The chain employs TRBV7-9 and TRBJ1-1; no reliable D call. Germline CDR1 and CDR2: SEHNR and FQNEAQ (reference sequence). The CDR3 has 16 residues. The ends were cut back, 4 bases at V and 5 bases at J, with 20 bases in the middle. The CDR3 sequence: CASSSLRGPLGTEAFF. For the CDR3, the DNA is TGTGCCAGCAGCTCGCTCCGGGGTCCCTTGGGGACTGAAGCTTTCTTT.

This clonotype was recorded once. The rearrangement uses TRBV28 and TRBJ1-3; D unresolved. Trimming left V 3 bases short and J 0 bases short, with 9 bases between. The germline V gene has CDR1 MDHEN and CDR2 SYDVKM. The CDR3 spans 15 residues. Written as DNA, the CDR3 is TGTGCCAGCAGTTTTCCCGGAGACTCTGGAAACACCATATATTTT. Translating gives CASSFPGDSGNTIYF.

The chain is built from TRBV6-1 and TRBJ2-7; 11 bases match TRBD2. Per the germline V gene, CDR1 is MNHNS and CDR2 is SASEGT. The CDR3 loop spans 15 amino acids. Trimming took 6 bases from V and 0 from J; bases not matched to a gene: 4. The CDR3, as DNA: TGTGCCAGCAGCACCACTAGCGGGGGCTCCTACGAGCAGTACTTC. It codes for CASSTTSGGSYEQYF.

V usage is TRBV30 and J usage is TRBJ1-1; D unclear. V lost 3 bases and J lost 4, with 12 bases in between. CDR1 GTSNPN and CDR2 SVGIG come from the germline V gene (reference sequence). The CDR3 loop spans 13 amino acids. This chain's CDR3 is CAWSLQGSTEAFF. Written as DNA, the CDR3 is TGTGCCTGGAGCCTACAAGGGAGCACTGAAGCTTTCTTT.

This clonotype was found a few times. The chain couples TRBV10-3 to TRBJ2-7; 9 positions agree with TRBD2. The germline V gene has CDR1 ENHRY and CDR2 SYGVKD. V lost 10 bases and J lost 5; bases outside the gene matches: 6. The CDR3 runs 12 residues. Here the CDR3 reads CATRGGGDEQYF. CDR3 sequence (DNA): TGTGCCACCCGCGGGGGGGGGGACGAGCAGTACTTC.